This paragraph reports one TCR beta chain. Antigen unknown. Primers for the PCR totalled 60 Vbeta and 13 Jbeta. The authors' processing: As a later analysis found, there were around 86 million unique TCR beta chains, of which roughly 11 million were shared. The table came from immunoSEQ multiplex PCR; TCRdb's copy has only in-frame clones and leaves some out. V and J calls and clone size follow that table, whereas D and trimming were derived from the DNA. The profile covers around 120,000 clones, with around 83% appearing a single time and 0.95% to 1.5% taken by the ten largest. Germline lookup yields CDR1 SGHNT and CDR2 YYREEE (reference sequence). This CDR3 comprises 16 residues. The V and J ends lost 0 bases and 4 bases, in that order; junction bases with no gene match: 8. The data were taken from a study of cytomegalovirus exposure and HLA in healthy donors. Study-level findings and limits: Rarity characterized most TCR sequences, yet some public TCRs appeared in many donors.

The chain couples TRBV5-4 to TRBJ2-7, with TRBD2 matching over 9 bases. The clonotype was recovered from a girl aged 2-9 years in good health and CMV-seronegative. The specimen sequenced was PBMCs. CDR3 amino acids: CASSLEAGGGFYEQYF. The CDR3 DNA sequence: TGTGCCAGCAGCTTGGAAGCGGGAGGCGGGTTTTACGAGCAGTACTTC.